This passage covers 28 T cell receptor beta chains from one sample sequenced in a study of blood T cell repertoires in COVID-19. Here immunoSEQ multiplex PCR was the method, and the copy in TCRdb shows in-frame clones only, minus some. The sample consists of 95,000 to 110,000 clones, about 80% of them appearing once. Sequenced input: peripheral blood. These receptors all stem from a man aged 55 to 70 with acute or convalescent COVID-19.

For the CDR3, the DNA is TGTGCCAGCAGTTACCCTCGGGACAGGGGTATGAACACTGAAGCTTTCTTT. As protein: CASSYPRDRGMNTEAFF. The chain has TRBV6-2 or TRBV6-3 and TRBJ1-1; 10 nucleotides line up with TRBD1. In germline, CDR1 is MNHEY, CDR2 SVGEGT. The CDR3 is 17 residues long. The V segment lost 2 bases and the J segment 0 bases; nucleotides outside the gene matches: 6.

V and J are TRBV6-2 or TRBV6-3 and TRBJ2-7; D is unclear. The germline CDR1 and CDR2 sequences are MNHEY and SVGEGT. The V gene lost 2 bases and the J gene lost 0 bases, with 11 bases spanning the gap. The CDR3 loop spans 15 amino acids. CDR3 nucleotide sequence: TGTGCCAGCAGTTACGAAACAGTCAGCTCCTACGAGCAGTACGTC. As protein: CASSYETVSSYEQYV.

CDR3 in amino acids: CSVEDYLEVYNEQFF. In DNA form, the CDR3 reads TGCAGCGTTGAAGATTACTTGGAGGTCTACAATGAGCAGTTCTTC. The chain combines TRBV29-1 with TRBJ2-1; tentatively, D is TRBD2 (5 bases). V lost 0 bases, J lost 3 bases, and 12 bases lay in between. The CDR3 extends over 15 amino acids. The germline V gene has CDR1 SQVTM and CDR2 ANQGSEA.

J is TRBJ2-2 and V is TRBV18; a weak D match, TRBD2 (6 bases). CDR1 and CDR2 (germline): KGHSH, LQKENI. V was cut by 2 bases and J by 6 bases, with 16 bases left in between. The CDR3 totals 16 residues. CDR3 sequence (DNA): TGTGCCAGCTCACCAAGGGAGGTTTCCGTATCCGGGGAGCTGTTTTTT. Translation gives CASSPREVSVSGELFF.

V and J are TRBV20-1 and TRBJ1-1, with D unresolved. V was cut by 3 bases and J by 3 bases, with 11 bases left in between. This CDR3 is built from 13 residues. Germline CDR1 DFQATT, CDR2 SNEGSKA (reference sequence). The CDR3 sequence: CSASLSGDTEAFF. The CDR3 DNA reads TGCAGTGCTAGTTTGAGTGGTGACACTGAAGCTTTCTTT.

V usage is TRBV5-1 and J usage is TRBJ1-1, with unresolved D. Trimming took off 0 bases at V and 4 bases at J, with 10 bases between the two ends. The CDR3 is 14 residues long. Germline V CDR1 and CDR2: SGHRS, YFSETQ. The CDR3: CASSLVAAGTEAFF. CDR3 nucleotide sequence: TGCGCCAGCAGCTTGGTGGCGGCGGGCACTGAAGCTTTCTTT.

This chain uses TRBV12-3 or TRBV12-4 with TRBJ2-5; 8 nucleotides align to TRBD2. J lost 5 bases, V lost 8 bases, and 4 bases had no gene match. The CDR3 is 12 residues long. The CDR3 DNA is TGTGCCAGCTCCGGGACTAGGGAGACCCAGTACTTC. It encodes CASSGTRETQYF.

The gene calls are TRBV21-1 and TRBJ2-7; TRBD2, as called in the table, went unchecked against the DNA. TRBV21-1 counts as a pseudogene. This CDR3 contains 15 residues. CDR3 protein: CASSQSGVVAYEQYF. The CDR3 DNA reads TGTGCCAGCAGTCAAAGCGGGGTTGTGGCCTACGAGCAGTACTTC.

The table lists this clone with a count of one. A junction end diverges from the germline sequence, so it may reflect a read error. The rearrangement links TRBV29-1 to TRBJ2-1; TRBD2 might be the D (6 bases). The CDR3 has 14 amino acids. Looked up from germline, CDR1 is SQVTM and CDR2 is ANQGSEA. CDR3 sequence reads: CSVEGTSSRNEQFF. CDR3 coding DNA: TGCAGCGTGGAAGGGACTTCCTCAAGAAATGAGCAGTTCTTC.

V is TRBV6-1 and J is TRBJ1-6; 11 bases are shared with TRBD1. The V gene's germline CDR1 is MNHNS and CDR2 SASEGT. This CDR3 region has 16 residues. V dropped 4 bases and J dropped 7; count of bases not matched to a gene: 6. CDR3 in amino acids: CASSVHRTGGNSPLHF. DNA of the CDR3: TGTGCCAGCAGTGTGCACAGGACAGGGGGCAATTCACCCCTCCACTTT.

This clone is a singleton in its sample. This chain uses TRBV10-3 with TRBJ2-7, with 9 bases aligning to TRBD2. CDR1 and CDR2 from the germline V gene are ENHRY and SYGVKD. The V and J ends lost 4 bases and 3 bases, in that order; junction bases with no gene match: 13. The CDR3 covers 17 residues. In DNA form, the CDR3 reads TGTGCCATCAGTGGCCCCTCCCCCGGGACTAGCTTCTACGAGCAGTACTTC. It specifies CAISGPSPGTSFYEQYF.

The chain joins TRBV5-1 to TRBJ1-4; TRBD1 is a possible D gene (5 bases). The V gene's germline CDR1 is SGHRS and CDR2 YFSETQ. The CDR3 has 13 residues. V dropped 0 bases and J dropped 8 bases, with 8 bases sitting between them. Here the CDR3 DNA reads TGCGCCAGCAGCTTGGGGCAGGGCGAAAAACTGTTTTTT. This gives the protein CASSLGQGEKLFF.

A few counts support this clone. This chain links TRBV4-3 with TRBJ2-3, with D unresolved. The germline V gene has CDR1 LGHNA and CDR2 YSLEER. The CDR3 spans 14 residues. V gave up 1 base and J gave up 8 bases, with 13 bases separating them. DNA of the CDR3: TGCGCCAGCAGCCAAGTCCGAGACTCCGGTACGCAGTATTTT. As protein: CASSQVRDSGTQYF.

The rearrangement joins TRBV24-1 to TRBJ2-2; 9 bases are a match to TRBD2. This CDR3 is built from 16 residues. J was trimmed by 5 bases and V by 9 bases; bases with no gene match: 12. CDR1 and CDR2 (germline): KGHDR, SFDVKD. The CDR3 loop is CATEHPLAGVTGELFF. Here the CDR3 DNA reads TGTGCCACCGAACACCCCTTAGCGGGAGTTACCGGGGAGCTGTTTTTT.

The CDR3 sequence: CASRQGRRGNTIYF. The CDR3 DNA sequence: TGTGCCAGCAGACAGGGACGGAGAGGAAACACCATATATTTT. V is TRBV6-5 and J is TRBJ1-3, with a weak D call TRBD1 (6 bases). The CDR3 covers 14 residues. Trimming shortened V by 6 bases and J by 4 bases, and 13 bases separated the two germline ends. The germline gives CDR1 MNHEY, CDR2 SVGAGI.

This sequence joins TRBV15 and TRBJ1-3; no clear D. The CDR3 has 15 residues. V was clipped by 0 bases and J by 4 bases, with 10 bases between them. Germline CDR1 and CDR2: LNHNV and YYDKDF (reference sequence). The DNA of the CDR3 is TGTGCCACCAGCAGAGAACAGACCACGGGAAACACCATATATTTT. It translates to CATSREQTTGNTIYF.

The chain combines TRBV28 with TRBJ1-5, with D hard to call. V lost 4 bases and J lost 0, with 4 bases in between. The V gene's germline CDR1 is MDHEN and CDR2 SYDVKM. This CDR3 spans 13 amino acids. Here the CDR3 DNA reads TGTGCCAGCAGTTCGTATAGCAATCAGCCCCAGCATTTT. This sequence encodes CASSSYSNQPQHF.

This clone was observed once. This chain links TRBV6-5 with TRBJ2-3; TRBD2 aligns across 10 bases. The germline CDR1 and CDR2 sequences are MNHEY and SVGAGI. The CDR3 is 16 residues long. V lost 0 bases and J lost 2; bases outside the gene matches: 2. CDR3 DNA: TGTGCCAGCAGTTACTCGACTAGCGGGCACACAGATACGCAGTATTTT. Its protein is CASSYSTSGHTDTQYF.

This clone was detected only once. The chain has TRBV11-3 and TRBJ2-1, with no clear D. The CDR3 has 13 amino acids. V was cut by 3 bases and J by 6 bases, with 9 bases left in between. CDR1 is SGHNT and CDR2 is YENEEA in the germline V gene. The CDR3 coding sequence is TGTGCCAGCAGCTTCTCAGGTTCCAATGAGCAGTTCTTC. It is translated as CASSFSGSNEQFF.

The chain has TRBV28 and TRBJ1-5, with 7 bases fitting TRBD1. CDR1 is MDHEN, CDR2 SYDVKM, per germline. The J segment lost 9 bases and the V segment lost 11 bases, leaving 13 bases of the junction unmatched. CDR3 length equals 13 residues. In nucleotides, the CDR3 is TGTGCCGGGAGGACAGGTGGAGGGAGGCCCCAGCATTTT. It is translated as CAGRTGGGRPQHF.

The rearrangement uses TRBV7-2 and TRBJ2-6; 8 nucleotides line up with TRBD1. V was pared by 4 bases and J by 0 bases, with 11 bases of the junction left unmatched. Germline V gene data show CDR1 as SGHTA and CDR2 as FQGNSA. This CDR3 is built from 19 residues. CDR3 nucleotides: TGTGCCAGCAGCTCGGCGTGGGACAGGATTACCTCTGGGGCCAACGTCCTGACTTTC. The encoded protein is CASSSAWDRITSGANVLTF.

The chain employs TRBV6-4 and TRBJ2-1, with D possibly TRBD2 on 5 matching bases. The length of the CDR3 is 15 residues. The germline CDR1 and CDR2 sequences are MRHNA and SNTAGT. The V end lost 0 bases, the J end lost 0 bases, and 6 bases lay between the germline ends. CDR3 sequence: CASSDSSGSYNEQFF. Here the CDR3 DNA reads TGTGCCAGCAGTGACTCGAGCGGCTCCTACAATGAGCAGTTCTTC.

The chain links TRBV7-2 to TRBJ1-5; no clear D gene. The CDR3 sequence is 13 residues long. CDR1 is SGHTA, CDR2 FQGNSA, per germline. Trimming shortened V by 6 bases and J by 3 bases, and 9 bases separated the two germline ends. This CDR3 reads CASRTVDNQPQHF. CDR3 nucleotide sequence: TGTGCCAGCAGAACAGTTGACAATCAGCCCCAGCATTTT.

The DNA of the CDR3 is TGTGCCAGCTCACTGGGCCAGAAAGAGACCCAGTACTTC. As protein: CASSLGQKETQYF. The chain is built from TRBV18 and TRBJ2-5, with D uncertain. This CDR3 is 13 amino acids long. CDR1 is KGHSH and CDR2 is LQKENI in the germline V gene. V was clipped by 4 bases and J by 3 bases, with 9 bases between them.

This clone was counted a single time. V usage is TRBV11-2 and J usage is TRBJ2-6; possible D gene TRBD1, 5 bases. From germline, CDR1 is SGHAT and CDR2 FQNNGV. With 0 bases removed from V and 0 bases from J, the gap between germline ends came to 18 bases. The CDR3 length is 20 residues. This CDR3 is CASSLEGRRQLSSGANVLTF. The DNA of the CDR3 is TGTGCCAGCAGCTTAGAGGGTAGGCGACAGCTTAGCTCTGGGGCCAACGTCCTGACTTTC.

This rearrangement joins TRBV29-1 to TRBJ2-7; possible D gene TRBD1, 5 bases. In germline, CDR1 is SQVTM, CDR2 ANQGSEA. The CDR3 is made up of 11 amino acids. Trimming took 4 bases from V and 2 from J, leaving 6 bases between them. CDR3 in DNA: TGCAGCGTTGGCAGGGCCTACGAGCAGTACTTC. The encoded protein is CSVGRAYEQYF.

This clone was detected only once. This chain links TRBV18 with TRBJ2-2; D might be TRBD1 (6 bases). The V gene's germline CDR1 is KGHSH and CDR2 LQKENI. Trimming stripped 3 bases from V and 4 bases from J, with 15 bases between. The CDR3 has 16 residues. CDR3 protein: CASSPEPGAVTGELFF. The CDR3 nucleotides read TGTGCCAGCTCACCTGAGCCAGGGGCCGTCACCGGGGAGCTGTTTTTT. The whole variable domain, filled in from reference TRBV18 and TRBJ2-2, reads NAGVMQNPRHLVRRRGQEARLRCSPMKGHSHVYWYRQLPEEGLKFMVYLQKENIIDESGMPKERFSAEFPKEGPSILRIQQVVRGDSAAYFCASSPEPGAVTGELFFGEGSRLTVL.

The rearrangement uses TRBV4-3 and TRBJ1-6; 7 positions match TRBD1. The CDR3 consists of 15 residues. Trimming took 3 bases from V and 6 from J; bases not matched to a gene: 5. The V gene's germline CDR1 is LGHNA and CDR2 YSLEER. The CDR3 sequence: CASSQLRGSNSPLHF. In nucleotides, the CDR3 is TGCGCCAGCAGCCAGCTCAGGGGGAGTAATTCACCCCTCCACTTT.